A single sample gave rise to the 20 T cell receptor beta chains below, sequenced in a study of blood T cell repertoires in COVID-19. Sequenced by immunoSEQ multiplex PCR; TCRdb stores in-frame clones only, minus some. The sample contains 200,000 to 250,000 clones, approximately 82% of which appear only once. Sample: peripheral blood. All receptors come from a woman aged 40-49 years with acute or convalescent COVID-19.

V is TRBV7-8 and J is TRBJ2-2, with D tentatively TRBD1 (6 bases). Trimming cost V 0 bases and J 0 bases, with 20 bases left between them. Looked up from germline, CDR1 is SGHVS and CDR2 is FQNEAQ. The CDR3 contains 20 residues. In nucleotides, the CDR3 is TGTGCCAGCAGCTTAGCCCTTAGCGCCCGGACAGATACGAACACCGGGGAGCTGTTTTTT. Translated, it gives CASSLALSARTDTNTGELFF.

For the CDR3, the DNA is TGTGCCTGGAGCAGACAGGGGGCTATTATTTCGAGCAATCAGCCCCAGCATTTT. Translation: CAWSRQGAIISSNQPQHF. The rearrangement links TRBV30 to TRBJ1-5, with 10 bases aligning to TRBD1. V trimming: 3 bases; J trimming: 1 base; junction bases outside the gene matches: 12. The CDR3 consists of 18 residues. CDR1 and CDR2 from the germline V gene are GTSNPN and SVGIG (reference sequence).

The genes are TRBV5-1 and TRBJ1-1; 9 bases align to TRBD1. CDR1 and CDR2 (germline): SGHRS, YFSETQ. Trimming took 4 bases from V and 4 from J; bases not matched to a gene: 8. CDR3 size: 15 residues. The CDR3 loop reads CASSPGQGIGTEAFF. CDR3 nucleotides: TGCGCCAGCAGCCCAGGACAGGGGATTGGCACTGAAGCTTTCTTT.

This CDR3 is CASSYPGLAGRNYEQYF. As DNA, the CDR3 is TGTGCCAGCAGTTACCCCGGACTAGCGGGACGAAACTACGAGCAGTACTTC. V usage is TRBV6-2 or TRBV6-3 and J usage is TRBJ2-7; 12 bases match TRBD2. CDR3 length: 17 amino acids. CDR1 and CDR2 (germline): MNHEY, SVGEGT. Unmatched junction bases numbered 8, after V lost 2 bases and J lost 3 bases.

J is TRBJ1-1 and V is TRBV6-5; tentatively, D is TRBD1 (5 bases). Germline-derived CDR1 and CDR2 are MNHEY and SVGAGI. Trimming took 0 bases from V and 3 from J, leaving 11 bases between them. This CDR3 region has 15 residues. Here the CDR3 reads CASSYSSGRDTEAFF. Written as DNA, the CDR3 is TGTGCCAGCAGTTACTCATCAGGGAGGGACACTGAAGCTTTCTTT.

The rearrangement uses TRBV7-9 and TRBJ1-1; D not certain. The CDR3 contains 12 residues. Germline V CDR1 and CDR2: SEHNR, FQNEAQ (reference sequence). Trimming took 5 bases from V and 4 from J, leaving 8 bases between them. CDR3 protein: CASSRSSTEAFF. As DNA, the CDR3 is TGTGCCAGCAGCAGATCGAGCACTGAAGCTTTCTTT.

This clone was detected many times. This chain joins TRBV3-1 (or the pseudogene TRBV3-2) and TRBJ2-7; 10 nucleotides align to TRBD2. The V gene end was trimmed by 4 bases and the J gene end by 2 bases; junction bases not matched to a gene: 8. Germline CDR1 reads LGHDT; CDR2 reads YNNKEL (reference sequence). The CDR3 sequence is 16 residues long. CDR3 in amino acids: CASSRQMTSGPYEQYF. The CDR3 DNA reads as TGTGCCAGCAGCCGACAAATGACTAGCGGGCCCTACGAGCAGTACTTC.

This clone occurred once. This chain connects TRBV18 to TRBJ1-2; 8 nucleotides align to TRBD1. V gave up 3 bases and J gave up 4 bases; unmatched junction bases: 7. This CDR3 is built from 15 residues. CDR1 and CDR2 (germline): KGHSH, LQKENI. CDR3 bases: TGTGCCAGCTCACCGACGACAGGGGAGGGCTATGGCTACACCTTC. This codes for CASSPTTGEGYGYTF. The full variable domain, with the rest looked up from reference TRBV18 and TRBJ1-2, is NAGVMQNPRHLVRRRGQEARLRCSPMKGHSHVYWYRQLPEEGLKFMVYLQKENIIDESGMPKERFSAEFPKEGPSILRIQQVVRGDSAAYFCASSPTTGEGYGYTFGSGTRLTVV.

This chain joins TRBV4-1 and TRBJ2-7, with a possible D match to TRBD1 (5 bases). Germline loops: CDR1 MGHRA, CDR2 YSYEKL. Trimming cost V 1 base and J 0 bases, with 13 bases left between them. The CDR3 runs to 16 residues. The CDR3 DNA is TGCGCCAGCAGCCAAGCATCAGGGAAGGGCTCCTACGAGCAGTACTTC. This sequence encodes CASSQASGKGSYEQYF.

The chain couples TRBV7-9 to TRBJ2-6; perhaps TRBD1 as D (5 bases). The CDR3 length is 13 residues. Germline CDR1 and CDR2: SEHNR and FQNEAQ (reference sequence). V was trimmed by 8 bases and J by 2 bases, leaving 7 bases between them. CDR3 sequence reads: CASQGTGANVLTF. Here the CDR3 DNA reads TGTGCCAGCCAGGGCACTGGGGCCAACGTCCTGACTTTC.

Only a few counts were recorded for this clone. This rearrangement joins TRBV27 to TRBJ1-1; D remains ambiguous. This CDR3 has 13 amino acids. V was shortened by 3 bases and J by 1 base, with 6 bases between the two germline ends. The V gene's germline CDR1 is MNHEY and CDR2 SMNVEV (reference sequence). The chain's CDR3 is CASSFSRNTEAFF. The DNA for the CDR3 is TGTGCCAGCAGTTTTTCCAGGAACACTGAAGCTTTCTTT.

The rearrangement links TRBV6-6 to TRBJ2-1, with 7 bases lining up with TRBD2. The ends lost 0 bases at V and 8 bases at J; junction bases unmatched: 4. Germline assignment: CDR1 MNHNY and CDR2 SVGAGI (reference sequence). The CDR3 totals 14 residues. The CDR3 sequence: CASSYSTSTHEQFF. The CDR3 bases are TGTGCCAGCAGTTACTCGACTAGCACCCATGAGCAGTTCTTC.

This chain links TRBV3-1 (or the pseudogene TRBV3-2) with TRBJ1-6; D perhaps matches TRBD1 (6 bases). The germline V and J ends were trimmed by 6 bases and 6 bases, with 12 bases remaining between them. The CDR3 totals 14 residues. Germline V gives CDR1 LGHDT, CDR2 YNNKEL (reference sequence). CDR3 in DNA: TGTGCCAGCAGTGCCGGGACAACTAATTCACCCCTCCACTTT. Translating gives CASSAGTTNSPLHF.

The chain combines TRBV3-1 (or the pseudogene TRBV3-2) with TRBJ1-1; 9 bases align to TRBD1. Unmatched junction bases numbered 5, after V lost 6 bases and J lost 3 bases. The CDR3 extends over 14 amino acids. In germline, CDR1 is LGHDT, CDR2 YNNKEL (reference sequence). The CDR3 nucleotides read TGTGCCAGCAGGCGAACAGGGGGCGACACTGAAGCTTTCTTT. Translating it yields CASRRTGGDTEAFF.

This chain connects TRBV7-2 to TRBJ2-3; 8 positions agree with TRBD2. Trimming cost V 1 base and J 1 base; bases outside gene matches: 1. CDR3 length: 15 residues. The germline gives CDR1 SGHTA, CDR2 FQGNSA. Here the CDR3 DNA reads TGTGCCAGCAGCTTAGTCGGGGGGGGCACAGATACGCAGTATTTT. As protein: CASSLVGGGTDTQYF.

V gene TRBV20-1 combines with J gene TRBJ2-1, with a tentative D call TRBD2 (6 bases). Trimming took 3 bases from V and 10 from J, leaving 10 bases between them. The CDR3 runs to 11 residues. The V gene's germline CDR1 is DFQATT and CDR2 SNEGSKA (reference sequence). The CDR3 reads CSARARGEQFF. The CDR3 nucleotides are TGCAGTGCTAGGGCCCGGGGGGAGCAGTTCTTC.

This sequence joins TRBV27 and TRBJ1-1; D is unresolved. Germline CDR1 MNHEY, CDR2 SMNVEV (reference sequence). V gave up 0 bases and J gave up 3 bases, with 8 bases separating them. The CDR3 covers 14 residues. The CDR3 DNA is TGTGCCAGCAGTTTATCGCCAGGCCACACTGAAGCTTTCTTT. Protein product: CASSLSPGHTEAFF.

The chain recombines TRBV6-1 with TRBJ1-4; D is undetermined. The CDR3 is 14 amino acids. The V end was cut by 2 bases, the J end by 4 bases, with 8 bases between. Germline V CDR1 and CDR2: MNHNS, SASEGT. The CDR3, as DNA: TGTGCCAGCAGTGAAATTTCAGTTAATGAAAAACTGTTTTTT. Amino acid sequence: CASSEISVNEKLFF.

The V gene is TRBV9, the J gene TRBJ2-3; 10 nucleotides line up with TRBD2. Trimming took 0 bases from V and 1 from J; bases not matched to a gene: 5. CDR1 SGDLS and CDR2 YYNGEE come from the germline V gene. CDR3 size: 17 residues. This CDR3 is CASSVAGLAGGTDTQYF. CDR3 bases: TGTGCCAGCAGCGTAGCTGGTCTAGCGGGGGGCACAGATACGCAGTATTTT.

In this sample, this clone turned up a few times. The chain uses TRBV28 and TRBJ1-3; D uncertain. The V end lost 6 bases, the J end lost 0 bases, and 18 bases lay between the germline ends. The CDR3 length is 17 residues. In germline, CDR1 is MDHEN, CDR2 SYDVKM. CDR3: CASSPSVGRNSGNTIYF. The CDR3 DNA sequence: TGTGCCAGCAGCCCTTCCGTGGGCCGGAACTCTGGAAACACCATATATTTT.